The present TCR beta chain was sequenced within a study of T-cell memory formation after mild COVID-19. 5'RACE primed from the constant segment yielded TCR alpha and TCR beta cDNA libraries bearing sample barcodes and UMIs. TCRdb independently ran MiXCR on the 5' RACE reads; one entry per CDR3 protein. The sample yields around 320,000 distinct CDR3 sequences, just under 20% seen once. CDR3 size: 13 residues. CDR1 and CDR2 from the germline V gene are SGHRS and YFSETQ. V shed 5 bases and J shed 7 bases, with 13 bases lying between them. V gene TRBV5-1 combines with J gene TRBJ2-1, with D maybe TRBD1 (5 bases). Sequenced sample: PBMCs or a T cell subset sorted from them (not recorded which). The receptor was isolated from a man younger than 35 who had mild COVID-19 (a few samples of this study predate the infection). Cell type and time point are not known. The CDR3 nucleotides are TGCGCCAGCAGAATCAGGGCAGCGAATGAGCAGTTCTTC. It translates to CASRIRAANEQFF.